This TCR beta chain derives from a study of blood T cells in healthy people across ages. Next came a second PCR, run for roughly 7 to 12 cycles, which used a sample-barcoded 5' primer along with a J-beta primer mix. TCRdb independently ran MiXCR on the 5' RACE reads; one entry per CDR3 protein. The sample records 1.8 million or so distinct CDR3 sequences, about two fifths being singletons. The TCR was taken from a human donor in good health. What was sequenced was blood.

CDR3 loop: CASGLAGNTIYF. CDR3 DNA: TGTGCTAGTGGTTTGGCTGGAAACACCATATATTTT. This chain joins TRBV12-5 and TRBJ1-3; no firm D call. CDR3 length: 12 amino acids. Germline-derived CDR1 and CDR2 are LGHNT and FRNRAP. Trimming stripped 1 base from V and 2 bases from J, with 0 bases between. Complete variable domain (other parts from reference TRBV12-5 and TRBJ1-3): DARVTQTPRHKVTEMGQEVTMRCQPILGHNTVFWYRQTMMQGLELLAYFRNRAPLDDSGMPKDRFSAEMPDATLATLKIQPSEPRDSAVYFCASGLAGNTIYFGEGSWLTVV.